Listed below are T cell receptor beta chains from one sample, sequenced in a study of blood T cell repertoires in COVID-19. Assay: immunoSEQ multiplex PCR; the TCRdb copy retains only in-frame clones and omits some. The sample carries a few hundred thousand clones, 80% recorded once. The specimen was PBMCs or T cells enriched from blood (not recorded which). The source is a woman aged 40-49 years with acute COVID-19. Each CDR3 is given with its conserved first and last residue. Each record gives: V gene, J gene, clone size, D gene, CDR3 DNA, CDR3 protein. The D gene is left open where the match is weak. Clone size is not always given. Where it is, it says once, few, many or a class for expanded clones.

TRBV5-5	TRBJ1-1	once	TRBD1	TGTGCCAGCAGCGCCCGACAGGGGGCGGACACTGAAGCTTTCTTT	CASSARQGADTEAFF
TRBV2	TRBJ1-1	-	-	TGTGCCAGCATTTGGTTGGCCAACACTGAAGCTTTCTTT	CASIWLANTEAFF
TRBV11-3	TRBJ2-5	-	-	TGTGCCAGCAGCTTAGTCCTTTCAGAGACCCAGTACTTC	CASSLVLSETQYF
TRBV4-3	TRBJ1-4	once	-	TGCGCCAGCAGCCAAGAGACAGGTAGAAGAAATTTGTTTTTT	CASSQETGRRNLFF
TRBV19	TRBJ1-2	-	TRBD1	TGTGCCAGTAGTCAGGGGGCTGGCTATGGCTACACCTTC	CASSQGAGYGYTF
TRBV5-6	TRBJ2-7	-	TRBD1	TGTGCCAGCAGCTCCGGGGGGACAGGGAGTACCCTCGGCTACGAGCAGTACTTC	CASSSGGTGSTLGYEQYF
TRBV18	TRBJ1-1	once	-	TGTGCCAGCTCACCGGGGGGTGACACTGAAGCTTTCTTT	CASSPGGDTEAFF
TRBV11-3	TRBJ1-1	-	TRBD1	TGTGCCAGCAGCCTGACAGGGGAGACTGAAGCTTTCTTT	CASSLTGETEAFF
TRBV2	TRBJ2-3	-	TRBD2	TGTGCCAGCAGTAATAGCGGGATCGGCACAGATACGCAGTATTTT	CASSNSGIGTDTQYF
TRBV6-6	TRBJ2-7	-	-	TGTGCCAGCAGTTATTTGGGGGGGCGCTACGAGCAGTACTTC	CASSYLGGRYEQYF
TRBV28	TRBJ1-1	-	-	TGTGCCAGCAGGACGACAGGTAACACTGAAGCTTTCTTT	CASRTTGNTEAFF
TRBV12-3/TRBV12-4	TRBJ1-1	few	-	TGTGCCAGCAACTACAGGGAAGGTGCTGAAGCTTTCTTT	CASNYREGAEAFF
TRBV29-1	TRBJ2-2	once	TRBD1	TGCAGTTGGGCAGGGGGCACCGGGGAGCTGTTTTTT	CSWAGGTGELFF